This TCR beta chain was obtained from a study of blood T cell repertoires in COVID-19. Clones were sequenced by immunoSEQ multiplex PCR, and TCRdb holds only the in-frame ones, with some missing. The sample shows 45,000 to 50,000 clones, roughly nine tenths of them seen only once. Germline values: CDR1 LNHNV, CDR2 YYDKDF (reference sequence). V was clipped by 0 bases and J by 5 bases, with 5 bases between them. This CDR3 comprises 13 residues. This TCR was recovered from a human donor in a cohort sampled during active COVID-19. The chain couples TRBV15 to TRBJ1-5; D gene unclear. Sequencing used peripheral blood. The CDR3 protein is CATSRDQDQPQHF. The CDR3 DNA reads TGTGCCACCAGCAGAGATCAGGATCAGCCCCAGCATTTT.